Reported below is one T cell receptor (beta chain). The antigen is unknown. The CDR3 totals 14 residues. V shed 0 bases and J shed 0 bases, with 6 bases lying between them. Germline values: CDR1 GTSNPN, CDR2 SVGIG (reference sequence). Sorting with CD45RO/CCR7/CD25/CD127/CD95/CD27 yielded naive, central memory, regulatory and stem-like memory CD4+ cells. cDNA synthesis used the whole RNA isolate, giving expressed TCRB sequences. This table comes from immunoSEQ multiplex PCR, and its TCRdb copy is limited to in-frame clones, with some not included. The table lists around 200,000 clones, approximately 13% of them singletons. The entry originates in a study of beta chain features in type 1 diabetes. Notes on the study in general: There were fewer insertions and more deletions at the VDJ junctions of type 1 diabetes patients.

The receptor was derived from a woman younger than 30 in good health. Source material: central memory CD4+ T cells from blood. The rearrangement links TRBV30 to TRBJ1-5; TRBD1 might be the D (5 bases). CDR3 sequence: CAWSVQGSNQPQHF. The CDR3 coding sequence is TGTGCCTGGAGTGTTCAGGGTAGCAATCAGCCCCAGCATTTT. Based on the CDR3 plus reference TRBV30 and TRBJ1-5, the full variable domain is SQTIHQWPATLVQPVGSPLSLECTVEGTSNPNLYWYRQAAGRGLQLLFYSVGIGQISSEVPQNLSASRPQDRQFILSSKKLLLSDSGFYLCAWSVQGSNQPQHFGDGTRLSIL.